These 8 T cell receptor beta chains came from one sample sequenced in a study of CD8 T cells in Susac syndrome. RNA in amounts of about 0.45 to 1 ug was reverse transcribed with random hexamers. TCRdb used MiXCR to reprocess the immunoSEQ multiplex PCR reads, holding one entry per CDR3 protein. Here the sample spans some 450,000 distinct CDR3 sequences, about 85% being singletons. The sample comprised CD8+ T cells from PBMCs. These receptors came from a human donor with multiple sclerosis.

The chain couples TRBV4-2 to TRBJ2-7; no definite D call. The CDR3 runs to 12 residues. The V gene lost 1 base and the J gene lost 4 bases, with 5 bases spanning the gap. Germline-derived CDR1 and CDR2 are LGHNA and YNFKEQ. DNA of the CDR3: TGTGCCAGCAGCCAAGTAGGTTACGAGCAGTACTTC. Its protein product is CASSQVGYEQYF.

This clonotype was seen once. The V and J genes are TRBV6-1 and TRBJ2-1; D is perhaps TRBD2 (6 bases). The CDR3 consists of 15 residues. Trimming removed 4 bases at V and 2 bases at J, with 12 bases between. CDR1 and CDR2 (germline): MNHNS, SASEGT. CDR3 amino acids: CASSVGGGTYNEQFF. Here the CDR3 DNA reads TGTGCCAGCAGTGTAGGTGGGGGGACCTACAATGAGCAGTTCTTC.

The gene calls are TRBV27 and TRBJ1-1; 10 bases are a match to TRBD1. The CDR3 sequence is 11 residues long. Germline CDR1 is MNHEY and CDR2 is SMNVEV (reference sequence). Losses at the gene ends were 10 bases for V and 9 bases for J; bases not matched to a gene: 5. In DNA, the CDR3 is TGTGCCACCGAGACAGGGGGCAAAGCTTTCTTT. Its translation: CATETGGKAFF.

This clonotype was counted a single time. The V gene is TRBV20-1, the J gene TRBJ1-5, with a possible D match to TRBD1 (6 bases). This CDR3 spans 17 amino acids. Germline CDR1 is DFQATT and CDR2 is SNEGSKA (reference sequence). V lost 1 base and J 2 bases, leaving 18 bases between the germline ends. CDR3 protein: CSARGPDPAGGNQPQHF. CDR3 DNA sequence: TGCAGTGCTAGAGGCCCCGACCCAGCAGGGGGCAATCAGCCCCAGCATTTT.

CDR3: CASSLWGLSYEQYF. For the CDR3, the DNA is TGTGCCAGCAGTTTATGGGGACTCTCCTACGAGCAGTACTTC. The chain joins TRBV28 to TRBJ2-7; weak D call: TRBD2 (6 bases). The germline gives CDR1 MDHEN, CDR2 SYDVKM. V lost 0 bases to trimming and J lost 0 bases, with 6 bases between them. This CDR3 spans 14 amino acids.

As to this clonotype: The CDR3 carries no conserved terminal phenylalanine or tryptophan, so it likely arises from a read error. This chain connects TRBV25-1 to TRBJ1-1; 7 bases line up with TRBD1. J gave up 0 bases and V 7 bases, and 5 bases lay outside the gene matches. The germline gives CDR1 MGHDK, CDR2 SYGVNS. The CDR3 consists of 14 residues. Written as DNA, the CDR3 is TGTGCCAGCACAGAGAGGGGGCTGAACACTGAAGCTTTCTCT. Its protein product is CASTERGLNTEAFS.

V gene TRBV20-1 combines with J gene TRBJ2-1; D possibly corresponds to TRBD1 (5 bases). CDR1 and CDR2 from the germline V gene are DFQATT and SNEGSKA (reference sequence). The ends were cut back, 5 bases at V and 6 bases at J, with 17 bases in the middle. The CDR3 length is 14 residues. CDR3 loop: CSASRQPLGNEQFF. The CDR3, as DNA: TGCAGTGCTTCACGACAGCCCCTAGGCAATGAGCAGTTCTTC.

The chain employs TRBV6-5 and TRBJ1-5; D perhaps matches TRBD1 (6 bases). The CDR3 extends over 15 amino acids. Germline CDR1 MNHEY, CDR2 SVGAGI. V was pared by 5 bases and J by 7 bases, with 18 bases between. The CDR3 DNA sequence: TGTGCCAGCAGTACGGGGCAGGGGTTTAGACAGCCCCAGCATTTT. It is translated as CASSTGQGFRQPQHF.